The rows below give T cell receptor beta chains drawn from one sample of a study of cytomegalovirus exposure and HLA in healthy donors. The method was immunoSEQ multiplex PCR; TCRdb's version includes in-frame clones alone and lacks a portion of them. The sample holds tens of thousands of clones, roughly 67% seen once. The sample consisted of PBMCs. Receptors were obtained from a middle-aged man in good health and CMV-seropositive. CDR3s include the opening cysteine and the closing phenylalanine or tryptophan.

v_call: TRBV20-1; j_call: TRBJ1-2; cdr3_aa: CSRRQEDGYTF
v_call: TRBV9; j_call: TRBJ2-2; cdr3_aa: CASNLGQPDTGELFF
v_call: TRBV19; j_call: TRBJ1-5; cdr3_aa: CASSIGTGSNQPQHF
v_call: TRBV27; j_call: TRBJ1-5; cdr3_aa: CASSLRGFLQPQHF
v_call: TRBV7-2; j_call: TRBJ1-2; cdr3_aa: CASSYTDSYGYTF
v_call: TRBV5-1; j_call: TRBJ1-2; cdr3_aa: CASSSPQGVYGYTF
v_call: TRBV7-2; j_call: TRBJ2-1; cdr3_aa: CASSLRSGTNYNEQFF
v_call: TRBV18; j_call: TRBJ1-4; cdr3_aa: CASSPGTGEGKLFF
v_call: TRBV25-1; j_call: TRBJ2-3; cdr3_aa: CASSEWGTGLSDTQYF
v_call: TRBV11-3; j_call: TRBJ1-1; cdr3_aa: CASSLKTGEAFF
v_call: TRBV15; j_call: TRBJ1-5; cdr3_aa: CATSRGHQSNQPQHF
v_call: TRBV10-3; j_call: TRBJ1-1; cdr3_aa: CAIQEATAPNTEAFF
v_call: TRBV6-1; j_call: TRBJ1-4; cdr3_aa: CASSAKRNRGREKLFF
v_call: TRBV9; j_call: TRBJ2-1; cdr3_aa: CASSVLAGTSYNEQFF
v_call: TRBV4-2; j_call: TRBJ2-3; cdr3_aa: CASSQDRTRVDTQYF
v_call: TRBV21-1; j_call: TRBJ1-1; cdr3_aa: CASSIGTGTEAFF
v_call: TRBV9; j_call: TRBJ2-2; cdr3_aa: CASSVELAGDGGELFF
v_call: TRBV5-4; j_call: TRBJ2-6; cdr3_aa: CASSTGQGSGANVLTF
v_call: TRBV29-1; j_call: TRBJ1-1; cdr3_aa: CSVGGGLNTEAFF
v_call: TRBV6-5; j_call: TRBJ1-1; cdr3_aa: CASMVGTANTEAFF
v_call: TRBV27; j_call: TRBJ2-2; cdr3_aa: CASSSGRSPEAVGTGELFF
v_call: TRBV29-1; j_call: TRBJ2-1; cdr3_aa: CSARDTKYNEQFF
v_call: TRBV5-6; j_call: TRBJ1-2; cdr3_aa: CASSLIRLYGYTF
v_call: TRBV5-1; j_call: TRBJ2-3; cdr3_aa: CASSRDKSTDTQYF
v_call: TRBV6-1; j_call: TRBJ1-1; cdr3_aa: CASSRGMNTEAFF
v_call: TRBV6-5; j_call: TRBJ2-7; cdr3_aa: CASSQGQYPYEQYF
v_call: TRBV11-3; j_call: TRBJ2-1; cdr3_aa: CASSRGTAEYNEQFF